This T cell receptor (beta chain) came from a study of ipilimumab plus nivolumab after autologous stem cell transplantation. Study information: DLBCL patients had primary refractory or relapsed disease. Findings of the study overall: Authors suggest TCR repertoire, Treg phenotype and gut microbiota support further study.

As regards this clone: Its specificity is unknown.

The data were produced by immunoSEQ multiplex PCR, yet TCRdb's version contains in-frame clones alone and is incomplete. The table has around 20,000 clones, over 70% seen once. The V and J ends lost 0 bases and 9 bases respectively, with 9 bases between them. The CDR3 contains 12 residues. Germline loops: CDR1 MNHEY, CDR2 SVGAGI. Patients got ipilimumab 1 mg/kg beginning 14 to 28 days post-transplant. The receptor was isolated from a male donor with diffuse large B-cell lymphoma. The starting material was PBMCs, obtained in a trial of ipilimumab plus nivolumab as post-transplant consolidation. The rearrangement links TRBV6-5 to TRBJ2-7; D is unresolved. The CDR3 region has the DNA TGTGCCAGCAGTTACTCTTTAGGTGTGCAGTACTTC. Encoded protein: CASSYSLGVQYF.